This T cell receptor (beta chain) was recovered during a study of blood T cell repertoires in COVID-19. The repertoire was sequenced with immunoSEQ multiplex PCR; TCRdb's copy has only in-frame clones and lacks some. The sample has about 170,000 clones; around 83% are singletons. From germline, CDR1 is SEHNR and CDR2 FQNEAQ (reference sequence). Trimming left V 5 bases short and J 7 bases short, with 11 bases between. The CDR3 has 12 amino acids. Sequencing used peripheral blood. The TCR sequence derives from an elderly woman in a cohort sampled during active or convalescent COVID-19. The gene calls are TRBV7-9 and TRBJ1-2; possible D gene TRBD1, 6 bases. This CDR3 is CASSPDRRGYTF. The DNA for the CDR3 is TGTGCCAGCAGCCCCGACAGGCGTGGCTACACCTTC.